Reported below is one T cell receptor (beta chain). This clone's antigen is unknown. Per-base qualities were not stored, and no clone one base away is much larger. This specimen belongs to a study of T cell clones after liver transplantation (dated by TCRdb to between 2017 and 2020). With respect to the entire study: The samples were obtained from ITN030ST, a randomized trial that attempted immunosuppression withdrawal within 2 years after liver transplantation. No induction therapy was given to the subjects, and standard immunosuppression was administered until randomization at 12-24 months post-transplant. Of the eight recipients, a few were HCV-positive, while the remaining recipients had been transplanted for non-autoimmune, non-viral indications. Tolerance was defined as complete withdrawal of immunosuppression for at least one year without a rise in liver enzymes beyond twice the upper limit of normal. Donor-reactive T cell clones were identified by TCRbeta sequencing after a pre-transplant mixed lymphocyte reaction and then tracked in post-transplant blood. The studied cohort comprised 8 liver transplant recipients, 3 classified as tolerant and 5 as non-tolerant. As an antigen-independent comparator for the donor-reactive sequences, third party-reactive TCRbeta sequences from pre-transplant MLRs were identified as well. Blood samples were collected pre-transplant, pre-randomization before withdrawal, and post-randomization after either complete withdrawal or failed withdrawal.

High-throughput TCRbeta CDR3 sequencing of frozen genomic DNA was performed by immunoSEQ, including PCR amplification, mapping, bias correction and internal controls. Concerning the study's data processing: Productive rearrangements were kept, and unique TCRbeta sequences were defined by CDR3 nucleotide sequence plus V and J gene. A sequence counted as donor-reactive only if the sequence showed at least 5-fold expansion in CFSE-low cells compared with unstimulated pre-transplant cells and had a frequency of at least 0.01%. Minimum frequency thresholds were set for each subject based on the unstimulated sample with the lowest template count, ensuring at least 90% detection power. Jensen-Shannon divergence between the top 1000 TCRbeta sequences post- versus pre-transplant served as the measure of repertoire turnover. Changes in detection of donor-reactive sequences were assessed with two-sided Fisher's exact tests. TCRdb took over this immuneACCESS table, retaining in-frame rearrangements with V and J assigned. Such tables are incomplete; in checked studies, under half of the missing clones stem from an unresolved V gene, and the remainder is unexplained. V, J and clone size are taken as reported in that table, and D and trimming were inferred from the DNA itself. The table for this sample lists more than 70,000 clones; over 80% of them were counted only once. Approximately 2.8% of the sample rests with the top ten.

CDR1 and CDR2, per the germline V gene (reference sequence), are MNHEY and SMNVEV. The CDR3 contains 14 residues, cysteine and phenylalanine counted. Only the CDR3 DNA stays, 42 bases, in frame from base 1. V is reduced by 2 bases and J by 2 bases, leaving a spacing of 10 bases between them. Thawed unstimulated PBMCs were stained for CD3, CD4 and CD8 and FACS-sorted into CD3+CD4+ and CD3+CD8+ populations. Each of the 8 studied subjects was randomized to immunosuppression withdrawal. The Qiagen DNeasy Blood and Tissue Kit was used to isolate genomic DNA. Points the paper makes about the study in general: The conclusions were preliminary, being limited by small, heterogeneous patient numbers and by non-standardized post-transplant time points. Low numbers of available donor cells limited the measurable donor-reactive repertoire in a couple of subjects. Because no allograft tissue specimens were available, donor-reactive T cells may have migrated into the graft instead of being deleted. Once repertoire turnover was taken into account, donor-reactive detection showed a significant reduction for CD4 in 7 of 8 subjects and for CD8 in 8 of 8. In 5 of 8 subjects, circulating donor-reactive CD4 TCRbeta sequences decreased significantly after transplant, regardless of tolerance or HCV status. A greater decline was seen for donor-reactive sequences than for third party-reactive sequences, suggesting partial antigen-specific deletion unrelated to withdrawal success.

This specimen consisted of CD4+ T cells from blood, obtained at the 22-month timepoint. The clonotype comes from a human patient who received a liver transplant. In patients who had a transplant, some T cells may come from the graft donor. Recombination joined TRBV27 with TRBJ2-7, and TRBD2 may be the D gene, going by 6 matching bases. CDR3 region: CASSLVADTYEQYF. The DNA is TGTGCCAGCAGTTTAGTAGCGGATACCTACGAGCAGTACTTC.